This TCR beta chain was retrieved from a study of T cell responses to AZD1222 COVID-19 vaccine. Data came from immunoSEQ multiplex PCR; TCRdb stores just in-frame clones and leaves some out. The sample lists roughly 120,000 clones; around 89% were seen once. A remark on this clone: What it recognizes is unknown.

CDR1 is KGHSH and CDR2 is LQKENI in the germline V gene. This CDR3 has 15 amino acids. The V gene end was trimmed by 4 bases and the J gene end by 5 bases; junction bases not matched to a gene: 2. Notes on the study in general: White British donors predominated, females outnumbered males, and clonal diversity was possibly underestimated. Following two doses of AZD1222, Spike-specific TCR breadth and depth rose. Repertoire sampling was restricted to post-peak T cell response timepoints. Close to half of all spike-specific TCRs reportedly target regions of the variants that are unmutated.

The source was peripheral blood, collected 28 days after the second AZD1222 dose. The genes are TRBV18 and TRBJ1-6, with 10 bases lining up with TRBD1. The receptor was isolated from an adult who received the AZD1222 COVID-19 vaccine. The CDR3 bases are TGTGCCAGCTCACGACAGGGGGCGAATAATTCACCCCTCCACTTT. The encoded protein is CASSRQGANNSPLHF.